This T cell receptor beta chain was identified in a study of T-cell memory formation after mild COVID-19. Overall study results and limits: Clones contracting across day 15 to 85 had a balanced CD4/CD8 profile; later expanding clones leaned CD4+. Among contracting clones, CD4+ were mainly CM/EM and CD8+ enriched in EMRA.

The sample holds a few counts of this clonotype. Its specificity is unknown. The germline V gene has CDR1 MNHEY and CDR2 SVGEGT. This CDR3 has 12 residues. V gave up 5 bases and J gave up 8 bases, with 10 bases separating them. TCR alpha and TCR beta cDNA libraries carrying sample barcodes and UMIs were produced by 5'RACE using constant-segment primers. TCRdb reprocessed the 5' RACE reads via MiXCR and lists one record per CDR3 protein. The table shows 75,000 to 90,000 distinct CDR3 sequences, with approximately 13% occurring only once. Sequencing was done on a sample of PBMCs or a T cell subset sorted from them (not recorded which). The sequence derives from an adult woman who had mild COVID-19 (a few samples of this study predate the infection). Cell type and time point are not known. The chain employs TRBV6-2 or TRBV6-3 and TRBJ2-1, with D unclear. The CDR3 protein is CASSDLRYEQFF. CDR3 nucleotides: TGTGCCAGCAGTGACCTCCGCTATGAGCAGTTCTTC.